This TCR beta chain was identified in a study of CD8+ T cells in alopecia areata. Study-wide context: Treated patients took oral tofacitinib at 5 to 10 mg twice daily.

RNA was isolated and reverse transcribed to cDNA, the sequencing template. Measured with immunoSEQ multiplex PCR; TCRdb has only the in-frame clones, and not every one. The sample holds 85,000 to 110,000 clones, 65% to 90% seen once. Germline V CDR1 and CDR2: SEHNR, FQNEAQ (reference sequence). The ends lost 4 bases at V and 2 bases at J; junction bases unmatched: 7. The CDR3 consists of 16 residues. Treatment reported: oral pan-JAK inhibitor, 5-10 mg twice daily. Peripheral blood, together with lesional scalp punch biopsies, was collected from alopecia areata patients. T lymphocytes (CD4+ and CD8+) were sorted from PBMCs.

The material sequenced was CD8+ T cells sorted from blood, taken at approximately week 34, from a patient treated with tofacitinib. The receptor comes from a human donor with alopecia areata. The V call is TRBV7-9, the J call TRBJ2-7; 11 bases align to TRBD2. The CDR3 spells CASSSRTSGPAYEQYF. CDR3 bases: TGTGCCAGCAGCTCCCGGACTAGCGGGCCAGCCTACGAGCAGTACTTC.